The source of this T cell receptor (beta chain) is a study of T-cell memory formation after mild COVID-19. TCRdb reprocessed the 5' RACE reads via MiXCR and lists one record per CDR3 protein. The table shows about 120,000 distinct CDR3 sequences, with approximately 15% occurring only once. CDR1 and CDR2 (germline): SNHLY, FYNNEI. Trimming pared 7 bases from V and 2 bases from J, leaving 12 bases between. This CDR3 has 13 residues. Sequencing was done on a sample of PBMCs or a T cell subset sorted from them (not recorded which). The chain has TRBV2 and TRBJ2-7, with unresolved D. The TCR originated in an adult woman who had mild COVID-19 (a few samples of this study predate the infection). Cell type and time point are not known. CDR3 sequence (DNA): TGTGCCAGCACCCCGAGGCGGACCTACGAGCAGTACTTC. This translates into CASTPRRTYEQYF.